Listed below are T cell receptor beta chains from one sample, sequenced in a study of graft-versus-host responses after intestinal transplantation. Assay used: immunoSEQ multiplex PCR; TCRdb lists only in-frame clones, some missing. The table records more than 65,000 clones, 84% of them present only once. For these TCRs, the target antigens are not known. The sequencing here drew on unstimulated CD4+ T cells sorted from spleen or lymph node cells, taken before transplant. The source of these receptors is a human donor who was the organ donor for an intestinal transplant. Both conserved end residues are part of each CDR3. Each record gives: J gene, D gene, V gene, clone size, CDR3 protein, CDR3 DNA. D genes are given only for firm matches. Size tells how often a clone was seen (once, few, many) or the class of an expanded clone, and some rows leave it out.

TRBJ2-1 | TRBD2 | TRBV9 | - | CASSVASGNEQFF | TGTGCCAGCAGCGTAGCTAGCGGCAATGAGCAGTTCTTC
TRBJ2-6 | - | TRBV6-4 | - | CASSKTTGSGANVLTF | TGTGCCAGCAGTAAGACTACAGGGTCTGGGGCCAACGTCCTGACTTTC
TRBJ2-4 | TRBD1 | TRBV30 | - | CAWRMGQTGTSIQYF | TGTGCCTGGAGAATGGGACAGACGGGGACCAGCATTCAGTACTTC
TRBJ1-5 | TRBD1 | TRBV7-6 | - | CASSLKVGTGGNQPQHF | TGTGCCAGCAGCTTAAAAGTGGGGACAGGTGGCAATCAGCCCCAGCATTTT
TRBJ1-2 | - | TRBV19 | once | CASSTAGMATF | TGTGCCAGTAGCACTGCCGGGATGGCGACCTTC
TRBJ2-5 | - | TRBV19 | - | CASSNREGTQYF | TGTGCCAGTAGTAACAGGGAGGGGACCCAGTACTTC
TRBJ1-2 | - | TRBV10-3 | - | CAISTLLTGNYGYTF | TGTGCCATCAGTACCCTCTTAACAGGGAACTATGGCTACACCTTC
TRBJ2-1 | - | TRBV10-3 | - | CAISAMASWQFF | TGTGCCATCAGTGCAATGGCTAGTTGGCAGTTCTTC
TRBJ1-4 | - | TRBV19 | many | CASSPGHSGEKLFF | TGTGCCAGTAGTCCGGGACATTCTGGTGAAAAACTGTTTTTT
TRBJ1-1 | - | TRBV5-1 | - | CASSLDPSVEAFF | TGCGCCAGCAGCTTGGATCCGAGCGTTGAAGCTTTCTTT
TRBJ1-5 | TRBD1 | TRBV6-6 | - | CASTQRKGARQPQHF | TGTGCCAGCACTCAGAGGAAGGGGGCACGGCAGCCCCAGCATTTT
TRBJ2-2 | - | TRBV27 | - | CASSPLRTPNTGELFF | TGTGCCAGCAGTCCTCTCCGGACACCTAACACCGGGGAGCTGTTTTTT
TRBJ2-1 | TRBD2 | TRBV28 | - | CASSPHGTSRNEQFF | TGTGCCAGCAGCCCCCACGGGACTAGCAGAAATGAGCAGTTCTTC
TRBJ2-1 | TRBD1 | TRBV28 | - | CASRSRGPSSYNEQFF | TGTGCCAGCAGAAGCAGGGGGCCGAGCTCCTACAATGAGCAGTTCTTC
TRBJ1-1 | - | TRBV7-6 | once | CASSLQGNTEAFF | TGTGCCAGCAGCTTACAGGGTAACACTGAAGCTTTCTTT
TRBJ2-2 | TRBD1 | TRBV25-1 | - | CASKGTVGNTGELFF | TGTGCCAGCAAAGGGACAGTAGGGAACACCGGGGAGCTGTTTTTT
TRBJ1-2 | - | TRBV6-1 | - | CASRRDSSFTF | TGTGCCAGCAGGCGGGACTCCTCTTTCACCTTC